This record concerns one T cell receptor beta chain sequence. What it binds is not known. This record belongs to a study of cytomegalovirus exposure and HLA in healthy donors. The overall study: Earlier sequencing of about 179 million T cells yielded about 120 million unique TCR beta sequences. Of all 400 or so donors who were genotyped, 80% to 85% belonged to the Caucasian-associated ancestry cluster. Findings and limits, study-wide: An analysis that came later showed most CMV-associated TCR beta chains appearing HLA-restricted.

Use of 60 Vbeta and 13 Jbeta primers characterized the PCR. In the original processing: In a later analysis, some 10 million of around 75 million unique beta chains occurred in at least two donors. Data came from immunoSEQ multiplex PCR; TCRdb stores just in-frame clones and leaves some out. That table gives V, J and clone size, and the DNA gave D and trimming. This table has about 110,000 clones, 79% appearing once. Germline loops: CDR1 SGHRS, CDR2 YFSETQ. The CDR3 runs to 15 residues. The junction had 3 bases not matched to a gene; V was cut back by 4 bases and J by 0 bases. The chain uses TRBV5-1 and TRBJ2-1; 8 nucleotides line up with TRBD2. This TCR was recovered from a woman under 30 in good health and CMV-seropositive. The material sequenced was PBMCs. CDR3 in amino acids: CASSEGTSSYNEQFF. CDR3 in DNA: TGCGCCAGCAGCGAAGGGACTAGCTCCTACAATGAGCAGTTCTTC.